These T cell receptor beta chains were read from a single sample in a study of CD8 T cells in Susac syndrome. A single record per CDR3 protein comes from TCRdb applying MiXCR to the immunoSEQ multiplex PCR reads. The repertoire holds 120,000 to 150,000 distinct CDR3 sequences, with around 96% as singletons. Sequencing was done on a sample of CD4+ T cells from PBMCs. Receptor source: a human donor with multiple sclerosis. The CDR3 runs from the conserved cysteine through the conserved F or W. A D gene is named only where the DNA matches it firmly. Clone size is not always given. Where it is, it says once, few, many or a class for expanded clones.

clone size: .
CDR3 length: 14
J gene: TRBJ2-1
V gene: TRBV5-1
D gene: .
CDR3 protein: CASSPGASYNEQFF
CDR3 DNA: TGCGCCAGCAGTCCGGGGGCCTCCTACAATGAGCAGTTCTTC

clone size: .
CDR3 length: 14
J gene: TRBJ2-1
V gene: TRBV20-1
D gene: TRBD1
CDR3 protein: CSARERTGWGEQFF
CDR3 DNA: TGCAGTGCTAGAGAACGGACAGGGTGGGGTGAGCAGTTCTTC

clone size: .
CDR3 length: 15
J gene: TRBJ2-1
V gene: TRBV20-1
D gene: TRBD2
CDR3 protein: CSARETGLAKNEQFF
CDR3 DNA: TGCAGTGCTAGAGAAACGGGACTAGCGAAAAATGAGCAGTTCTTC

clone size: once
CDR3 length: 15
J gene: TRBJ2-7
V gene: TRBV25-1
D gene: TRBD1
CDR3 protein: CASSESGTGAYEQYF
CDR3 DNA: TGTGCCAGCAGTGAGTCCGGGACAGGGGCCTACGAGCAGTACTTC

clone size: .
CDR3 length: 14
J gene: TRBJ2-1
V gene: TRBV7-8
D gene: .
CDR3 protein: CASSPPWGRNEQFF
CDR3 DNA: TGTGCCAGCAGCCCCCCGTGGGGACGTAATGAGCAGTTCTTC

clone size: once
CDR3 length: 16
J gene: TRBJ2-3
V gene: TRBV24-1
D gene: .
CDR3 protein: CATSDLEFGGTDTQYF
CDR3 DNA: TGTGCCACCAGTGATTTGGAATTTGGGGGCACAGATACGCAGTATTTT

clone size: .
CDR3 length: 15
J gene: TRBJ2-4
V gene: TRBV28
D gene: .
CDR3 protein: CASSVQEGGKNIQYF
CDR3 DNA: TGTGCCAGCAGTGTACAGGAGGGAGGCAAAAACATTCAGTACTTC

clone size: .
CDR3 length: 16
J gene: TRBJ2-6
V gene: TRBV9
D gene: .
CDR3 protein: CASSVATGTGANVLTF
CDR3 DNA: TGTGCCAGCAGCGTAGCTACCGGTACTGGGGCCAACGTCCTGACTTTC

clone size: .
CDR3 length: 14
J gene: TRBJ2-3
V gene: TRBV20-1
D gene: .
CDR3 protein: CSARDHRVPDTQYF
CDR3 DNA: TGCAGTGCTAGAGATCACAGGGTTCCAGATACGCAGTATTTT

clone size: .
CDR3 length: 14
J gene: TRBJ2-7
V gene: TRBV6-5
D gene: .
CDR3 protein: CASSFDRWSYEQYF
CDR3 DNA: TGTGCCAGCAGTTTCGACAGGTGGAGCTACGAGCAGTACTTC

clone size: .
CDR3 length: 12
J gene: TRBJ1-1
V gene: TRBV30
D gene: .
CDR3 protein: CAWLRQSNEAFF
CDR3 DNA: TGTGCCTGGCTTAGGCAGAGCAATGAAGCTTTCTTT

clone size: .
CDR3 length: 13
J gene: TRBJ2-7
V gene: TRBV29-1
D gene: .
CDR3 protein: CSVGVAGRGEQYF
CDR3 DNA: TGCAGCGTTGGAGTGGCGGGACGGGGGGAGCAGTACTTC

clone size: .
CDR3 length: 12
J gene: TRBJ2-1
V gene: TRBV29-1
D gene: TRBD2
CDR3 protein: CSGLAGGNEQFF
CDR3 DNA: TGCAGCGGGCTAGCGGGAGGTAATGAGCAGTTCTTC

clone size: .
CDR3 length: 14
J gene: TRBJ1-1
V gene: TRBV6-2/TRBV6-3
D gene: .
CDR3 protein: CASSLTDLGSEAFF
CDR3 DNA: TGTGCCAGCAGTCTTACTGACCTAGGGTCTGAAGCTTTCTTT

clone size: .
CDR3 length: 14
J gene: TRBJ1-1
V gene: TRBV28
D gene: .
CDR3 protein: CASRIIQRNTEAFF
CDR3 DNA: TGTGCCAGCCGTATTATACAAAGGAACACTGAAGCTTTCTTT

clone size: .
CDR3 length: 12
J gene: TRBJ2-1
V gene: TRBV30
D gene: TRBD2
CDR3 protein: CAWSVQGGGARF
CDR3 DNA: TGTGCCTGGAGTGTACAGGGCGGGGGGGCCAGGTTC

clone size: once
CDR3 length: 14
J gene: TRBJ2-3
V gene: TRBV25-1
D gene: .
CDR3 protein: CASSEGGGTDTQYF
CDR3 DNA: TGTGCCAGCAGTGAGGGGGGTGGCACAGATACGCAGTATTTT

clone size: .
CDR3 length: 13
J gene: TRBJ1-1
V gene: TRBV30
D gene: .
CDR3 protein: CAWGEFRNTEAFF
CDR3 DNA: TGTGCCTGGGGCGAGTTTCGGAACACTGAAGCTTTCTTT

clone size: .
CDR3 length: 15
J gene: TRBJ2-4
V gene: TRBV7-3
D gene: .
CDR3 protein: CASSLQGTTKNIQYF
CDR3 DNA: TGTGCCAGCAGCTTACAGGGTACGACCAAAAACATTCAGTACTTC

clone size: .
CDR3 length: 13
J gene: TRBJ1-2
V gene: TRBV12-3/TRBV12-4
D gene: .
CDR3 protein: CASSSDRIYGYTF
CDR3 DNA: TGTGCCAGCAGTTCGGACAGAATCTATGGCTACACCTTC

clone size: once
CDR3 length: 14
J gene: TRBJ2-5
V gene: TRBV12-3/TRBV12-4
D gene: .
CDR3 protein: CASSPGWLKETQYF
CDR3 DNA: TGTGCCAGCAGCCCCGGTTGGCTGAAAGAGACCCAGTACTTC

clone size: .
CDR3 length: 13
J gene: TRBJ2-1
V gene: TRBV28
D gene: TRBD1
CDR3 protein: CASSTGTGYQQFF
CDR3 DNA: TGTGCCAGCAGTACCGGGACAGGGTATCAGCAGTTCTTC

clone size: .
CDR3 length: 14
J gene: TRBJ1-1
V gene: TRBV10-3
D gene: TRBD1
CDR3 protein: CAIGQGPLDTEAFF
CDR3 DNA: TGTGCCATAGGACAGGGCCCCTTGGACACTGAAGCTTTCTTT

clone size: .
CDR3 length: 15
J gene: TRBJ2-4
V gene: TRBV20-1
D gene: .
CDR3 protein: CSARHRAAAKNIQYF
CDR3 DNA: TGCAGTGCTAGGCACAGAGCTGCAGCCAAAAACATTCAGTACTTC

clone size: .
CDR3 length: 14
J gene: TRBJ2-5
V gene: TRBV5-4
D gene: TRBD1
CDR3 protein: CASSLVGTEETQYF
CDR3 DNA: TGTGCCAGCAGCTTGGTCGGGACAGAAGAGACCCAGTACTTC

clone size: .
CDR3 length: 15
J gene: TRBJ1-2
V gene: TRBV6-1
D gene: .
CDR3 protein: CASCVTEFANYGYTF
CDR3 DNA: TGTGCCAGCTGCGTGACGGAATTCGCTAACTATGGCTACACCTTC

clone size: .
CDR3 length: 14
J gene: TRBJ2-7
V gene: TRBV9
D gene: .
CDR3 protein: CASSGTGTGFEQYF
CDR3 DNA: TGTGCCAGCAGCGGAACCGGGACTGGATTTGAGCAGTACTTC

clone size: .
CDR3 length: 12
J gene: TRBJ1-2
V gene: TRBV29-1
D gene: .
CDR3 protein: CSVERQVYGYTF
CDR3 DNA: TGCAGCGTTGAAAGGCAGGTATATGGCTACACCTTC

clone size: .
CDR3 length: 15
J gene: TRBJ1-2
V gene: TRBV5-1
D gene: TRBD1
CDR3 protein: CASSPRGQDKGGYTF
CDR3 DNA: TGCGCCAGCAGCCCACGCGGACAGGATAAGGGTGGCTACACCTTC

clone size: .
CDR3 length: 14
J gene: TRBJ2-5
V gene: TRBV25-1
D gene: .
CDR3 protein: CASSEGGAGETQYF
CDR3 DNA: TGTGCCAGCAGTGAAGGGGGGGCTGGGGAGACCCAGTACTTC

clone size: .
CDR3 length: 14
J gene: TRBJ2-5
V gene: TRBV7-2
D gene: .
CDR3 protein: CASSLAWQPETQYF
CDR3 DNA: TGTGCCAGCAGCTTAGCGTGGCAGCCGGAGACCCAGTACTTC

clone size: .
CDR3 length: 13
J gene: TRBJ2-7
V gene: TRBV27
D gene: .
CDR3 protein: CATLRAGGHEQYF
CDR3 DNA: TGTGCCACCTTGAGGGCCGGTGGACACGAGCAGTACTTC

clone size: .
CDR3 length: 12
J gene: TRBJ1-2
V gene: TRBV29-1
D gene: .
CDR3 protein: CSVDNQLYGYTF
CDR3 DNA: TGCAGCGTTGATAACCAGCTCTATGGCTACACCTTC

clone size: .
CDR3 length: 14
J gene: TRBJ2-3
V gene: TRBV3-1
D gene: TRBD1
CDR3 protein: CASSRQGAGDTQYF
CDR3 DNA: TGTGCCAGCAGTCGACAGGGGGCCGGAGATACGCAGTATTTT

clone size: .
CDR3 length: 15
J gene: TRBJ2-7
V gene: TRBV9
D gene: .
CDR3 protein: CASSVGARGIYEQYF
CDR3 DNA: TGTGCCAGCAGCGTAGGAGCCAGGGGCATATACGAGCAGTACTTC

clone size: .
CDR3 length: 15
J gene: TRBJ1-3
V gene: TRBV6-1
D gene: TRBD1
CDR3 protein: CASRTGVNSGNTIYF
CDR3 DNA: TGTGCCAGCAGAACAGGGGTCAACTCTGGAAACACCATATATTTT

clone size: .
CDR3 length: 15
J gene: TRBJ2-7
V gene: TRBV7-2
D gene: .
CDR3 protein: CASSLGPSLSYEQYF
CDR3 DNA: TGTGCCAGCAGCTTAGGCCCCTCTCTGTCCTACGAGCAGTACTTC

clone size: .
CDR3 length: 15
J gene: TRBJ2-5
V gene: TRBV7-9
D gene: .
CDR3 protein: CASSLAGGYIETQYF
CDR3 DNA: TGTGCCAGCAGCTTAGCGGGGGGATATATAGAGACCCAGTACTTC

clone size: .
CDR3 length: 15
J gene: TRBJ2-3
V gene: TRBV20-1
D gene: TRBD2
CDR3 protein: CSAERGGLFTDTQYF
CDR3 DNA: TGCAGTGCAGAGCGGGGGGGCCTCTTCACAGATACGCAGTATTTT

clone size: .
CDR3 length: 15
J gene: TRBJ1-6
V gene: TRBV12-3/TRBV12-4
D gene: .
CDR3 protein: CASRKTGGRNSPLHF
CDR3 DNA: TGTGCCAGCAGAAAGACCGGGGGACGGAATTCACCCCTCCACTTT

clone size: .
CDR3 length: 16
J gene: TRBJ1-5
V gene: TRBV15
D gene: TRBD1
CDR3 protein: CATSREQGLSNQPQHF
CDR3 DNA: TGTGCCACCAGCAGAGAACAGGGGTTGAGCAATCAGCCCCAGCATTTT

clone size: .
CDR3 length: 12
J gene: TRBJ2-5
V gene: TRBV27
D gene: .
CDR3 protein: CASSPLGETQYF
CDR3 DNA: TGTGCCTCATCACCCCTTGGGGAGACCCAGTACTTC

clone size: .
CDR3 length: 14
J gene: TRBJ2-2
V gene: TRBV7-2
D gene: .
CDR3 protein: CASSLNSNTGELFF
CDR3 DNA: TGTGCCAGCAGCTTGAATAGTAACACCGGGGAGCTGTTTTTT

clone size: .
CDR3 length: 14
J gene: TRBJ1-2
V gene: TRBV29-1
D gene: TRBD1
CDR3 protein: CSVVLRDRVYGYTF
CDR3 DNA: TGCAGCGTTGTACTGAGGGACAGGGTCTATGGCTACACCTTC

clone size: .
CDR3 length: 16
J gene: TRBJ2-7
V gene: TRBV6-5
D gene: .
CDR3 protein: CASTTQARGNFYEQYF
CDR3 DNA: TGTGCCAGCACTACTCAGGCGCGGGGTAATTTCTACGAGCAGTACTTC

clone size: .
CDR3 length: 15
J gene: TRBJ2-3
V gene: TRBV7-2
D gene: TRBD2
CDR3 protein: CASSRLAGAVDTQYF
CDR3 DNA: TGTGCCAGCAGCCGACTAGCGGGGGCGGTTGATACGCAGTATTTT

clone size: .
CDR3 length: 14
J gene: TRBJ1-1
V gene: TRBV12-3/TRBV12-4
D gene: .
CDR3 protein: CASSLGPLNTEAFF
CDR3 DNA: TGTGCCAGCAGTTTGGGGCCACTGAACACTGAAGCTTTCTTT

clone size: .
CDR3 length: 15
J gene: TRBJ2-1
V gene: TRBV5-1
D gene: .
CDR3 protein: CASSLGDISYNEQFF
CDR3 DNA: TGCGCCAGCAGCTTGGGAGACATCTCCTACAATGAGCAGTTCTTC

clone size: .
CDR3 length: 16
J gene: TRBJ2-7
V gene: TRBV4-3
D gene: .
CDR3 protein: CASSQEARGVSYEQYF
CDR3 DNA: TGCGCCAGCAGCCAAGAAGCGCGCGGGGTCTCCTACGAGCAGTACTTC

clone size: .
CDR3 length: 16
J gene: TRBJ2-3
V gene: TRBV7-2
D gene: .
CDR3 protein: CASSLGTYPGTDTQYF
CDR3 DNA: TGTGCCAGCAGCCTCGGGACATACCCGGGGACAGATACGCAGTATTTT

clone size: .
CDR3 length: 15
J gene: TRBJ2-6
V gene: TRBV20-1
D gene: .
CDR3 protein: CSARVTVGGANVLTF
CDR3 DNA: TGCAGTGCTAGAGTGACCGTCGGCGGGGCCAACGTCCTGACTTTC

clone size: .
CDR3 length: 16
J gene: TRBJ1-6
V gene: TRBV6-6
D gene: TRBD1
CDR3 protein: CASSLLLGQGHSPLHF
CDR3 DNA: TGTGCCAGCAGTTTACTCCTGGGACAGGGGCATTCACCCCTCCACTTT